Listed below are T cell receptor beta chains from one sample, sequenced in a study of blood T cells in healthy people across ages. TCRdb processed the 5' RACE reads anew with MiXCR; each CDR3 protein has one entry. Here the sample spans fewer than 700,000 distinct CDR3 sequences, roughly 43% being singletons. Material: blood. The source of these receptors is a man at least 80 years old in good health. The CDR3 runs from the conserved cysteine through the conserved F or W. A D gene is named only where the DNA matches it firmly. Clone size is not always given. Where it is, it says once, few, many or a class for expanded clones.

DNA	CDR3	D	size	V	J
TGTGCCAGCAGCCCCCGCGGACGGGGCGTTGGGAGGGAGACCCAGTACTTC	CASSPRGRGVGRETQYF	.	.	TRBV7-9	TRBJ2-5
TGTGCCAGTAGTCATGCTAGCGGGGGGGCATATGAGCAGTTCTTC	CASSHASGGAYEQFF	TRBD2	.	TRBV19	TRBJ2-1
TGTGCCAGCAGCTCCGGGGGCGAAAACATTCAGTACTTC	CASSSGGENIQYF	.	.	TRBV6-6	TRBJ2-4
TGTGCCAGCAGCCCGGGACAGGGGGCGATTCAGCCCCAGCATTTT	CASSPGQGAIQPQHF	TRBD1	.	TRBV7-2	TRBJ1-5
TGTGCCAGCAGCCCCGGGGCGGGACAGGGCCACGAGCAGTACTTC	CASSPGAGQGHEQYF	TRBD1	few	TRBV3-1	TRBJ2-7
TGTGCCAGCAGCTTTGGACAGGGGGCCCTCAATGAGCAGTTCTTC	CASSFGQGALNEQFF	TRBD1	.	TRBV7-2	TRBJ2-1
TGTGCCAGCACGGGACTAGCGGGGTACAACAATGAGCAGTTCTTC	CASTGLAGYNNEQFF	TRBD2	.	TRBV6-2/TRBV6-3	TRBJ2-1
TGCAGTGCTTATACTAGCGGAGGGACCTACAATGAGCAGTTCTTC	CSAYTSGGTYNEQFF	TRBD2	many	TRBV20-1	TRBJ2-1
TGTGCCAGCAGTTCCCCTGGAATTTACAATGAGCAGTTCTTC	CASSSPGIYNEQFF	.	.	TRBV28	TRBJ2-1
TGTGCCAGCAGCCCCTGGCGGGGGTATGGCTACACCTTC	CASSPWRGYGYTF	.	few	TRBV14	TRBJ1-2
TGCAACGTTACGCGGACAGGGGACACAGATACGCAGTATTTT	CNVTRTGDTDTQYF	TRBD1	.	TRBV29-1	TRBJ2-3
TGTGCCAGCAGAGGGCATCGCACAGATACGCAGTATTTT	CASRGHRTDTQYF	.	.	TRBV28	TRBJ2-3
TGTGCCAGCTCACCACTTCAACCGGGACTAGATGTAGAGACCCAGTACTTC	CASSPLQPGLDVETQYF	TRBD2	few	TRBV18	TRBJ2-5
TGCGCCAGCAGCCAAGTCCTCGGACTAGCGGGGGGGCTATATACCGGGGAGCTGTTTTTT	CASSQVLGLAGGLYTGELFF	TRBD2	.	TRBV4-3	TRBJ2-2
TGTGCCAGCAGACAGGGAACTGGGGCCAACGTCCTGACTTTC	CASRQGTGANVLTF	.	many	TRBV6-5	TRBJ2-6
TGTGCCAGCGGATCAAGGGGGCTTTCAATTTATGGCTACACCTTC	CASGSRGLSIYGYTF	TRBD1	many	TRBV6-5	TRBJ1-2
TGTGCCAGCAGTTTCTCAGGATGGGGGGCTAACTATGGCTACACCTTC	CASSFSGWGANYGYTF	.	few	TRBV12-3/TRBV12-4	TRBJ1-2